These 23 T cell receptor beta chains originate from one sample sequenced in a study of cytomegalovirus exposure and HLA in healthy donors. In the PCR, 60 Vbeta and 13 Jbeta primers were used. Produced via immunoSEQ multiplex PCR; TCRdb's table is partial and in-frame only. The repertoire holds about 200,000 clones, with 65% to 90% as singletons. The sequencing sample was made of PBMCs. Source of these receptors: a woman in her fifties or sixties in good health and CMV-seronegative.

This chain connects TRBV14 to TRBJ1-2; 8 positions match TRBD1. V trimming: 4 bases; J trimming: 3 bases; junction bases outside the gene matches: 4. From germline, CDR1 is SGHDN and CDR2 FVKESK. The CDR3 extends over 14 amino acids. The CDR3 spells CASSRQGTDYGYTF. The CDR3, as DNA: TGTGCCAGCAGCCGACAGGGGACGGACTATGGCTACACCTTC.

In this sample, this clone turned up a few times. This chain links TRBV6-9 with TRBJ2-4; D remains unclear. The germline V gene has CDR1 MNHGY and CDR2 SVAAGI. V lost 8 bases and J lost 7, with 6 bases in between. The CDR3 is 10 amino acids. CDR3 DNA: TGTGCCAGCCCCCAGAACATTCAGTACTTC. Amino acids: CASPQNIQYF.

The CDR3 DNA reads TGTGCCAGCAGCTTAAGGGCGGGAATCGACACCGGGGAGCTGTTTTTT. Translated, it gives CASSLRAGIDTGELFF. The V call is TRBV7-8, the J call TRBJ2-2; tentatively, D is TRBD2 (6 bases). The CDR3 sequence is 16 residues long. Between the trimmed V and J ends, which lost 2 bases and 3 bases, there was a span of 13 bases. Germline V gene data show CDR1 as SGHVS and CDR2 as FQNEAQ.

The chain joins TRBV27 to TRBJ2-1; 7 bases are a match to TRBD2. The germline gives CDR1 MNHEY, CDR2 SMNVEV (reference sequence). CDR3 length: 17 residues. Trimming took 2 bases from V and 0 from J; bases not matched to a gene: 7. The CDR3 coding sequence is TGTGCCAGCAGTTTAAGGAGCGGGGCTAGCTCCTACAATGAGCAGTTCTTC. This encodes CASSLRSGASSYNEQFF.

The chain recombines TRBV30 with TRBJ2-7; maybe TRBD1 (7 bases). CDR1 is GTSNPN and CDR2 is SVGIG in the germline V gene (reference sequence). The CDR3 runs 12 residues. V lost 7 bases, J lost 4 bases, and 14 bases lay in between. CDR3 bases: TGTGCCTTTTCAGGGGGAGGTTACGAGCAGTACTTC. The encoded protein is CAFSGGGYEQYF.

The J gene is TRBJ1-2, the V gene TRBV19; D gene ambiguous. The CDR3 sequence is 14 residues long. Trimming took 9 bases from V and 5 from J, leaving 19 bases between them. The germline V gene has CDR1 LNHDA and CDR2 SQIVND (reference sequence). This CDR3 is CASTLEPLRYGYTF. In DNA form, the CDR3 reads TGTGCCAGCACTCTCGAGCCCCTTCGGTATGGCTACACCTTC.

The J gene is TRBJ1-5, the V gene TRBV7-2; weak D call: TRBD1 (5 bases). This CDR3 comprises 13 residues. Germline CDR1 and CDR2: SGHTA and FQGNSA. The V end lost 5 bases, the J end lost 7 bases, and 12 bases lay between the germline ends. The CDR3 spells CASSPGWAQPQHF. DNA for the CDR3: TGTGCCAGCAGCCCAGGGTGGGCCCAGCCCCAGCATTTT.

The chain employs TRBV5-6 and TRBJ2-5; 8 bases line up with TRBD1. The J call is doubtful: the DNA matches TRBJ2-7 better. Germline loops: CDR1 SGHDT, CDR2 YYEEEE. The CDR3 runs 13 residues. This CDR3 reads CASRPGQGREQYF. CDR3 nucleotides: TGTGCCAGCAGACCCGGACAGGGTCGCGAGCAGTACTTC.

The V call is TRBV4-3, the J call TRBJ1-5; 7 nucleotides line up with TRBD1. V gave up 0 bases and J gave up 6 bases; unmatched junction bases: 14. This CDR3 has 18 residues. Germline V lookup: CDR1 LGHNA, CDR2 YSLEER. The CDR3 reads CASSQEVEDGQGGQPQHF. The CDR3 DNA sequence: TGCGCCAGCAGCCAAGAAGTTGAGGACGGCCAGGGGGGTCAGCCCCAGCATTTT.

As for this clone: The same CDR3 arises from other DNA sequences in this sample as well. The rearrangement links TRBV13 to TRBJ2-5, with TRBD2 identical over 12 bases. Germline V CDR1 and CDR2: PRHDT, FYEKMQ (reference sequence). V trimming: 5 bases; J trimming: 3 bases; junction bases outside the gene matches: 7. The CDR3 runs to 16 residues. The CDR3 sequence: CASSPRRLAGEETQYF. As DNA, the CDR3 is TGTGCCAGCAGCCCAAGAAGACTAGCGGGAGAAGAGACCCAGTACTTC.

The chain carries TRBV19 and TRBJ2-7; D is ambiguous. Per germline, CDR1 LNHDA and CDR2 SQIVND (reference sequence). CDR3 length: 13 residues. Deletions cut 3 bases from V and 1 base from J, with 7 bases between. The CDR3 coding sequence is TGTGCCAGTAGTATTACCAGGTCCTACGAGCAGTACTTC. Protein: CASSITRSYEQYF.

V is TRBV6-5 and J is TRBJ1-2, with D tentatively TRBD1 (5 bases). The CDR3 contains 15 residues. The germline V gene has CDR1 MNHEY and CDR2 SVGAGI. Between the trimmed V and J ends, which lost 6 bases and 5 bases, there was a span of 19 bases. CDR3 DNA: TGTGCCAGCAGGACAGAGCGGACGGGGGGGTATGGCTACACCTTC. Protein sequence: CASRTERTGGYGYTF.

The V call is TRBV21-1, the J call TRBJ2-7; the table names TRBD1, a call not compared with the DNA. TRBV21-1 is noted as a pseudogene. The CDR3 contains 15 residues. In DNA form, the CDR3 reads TGTGCCAGCAGCAACTCGACAGGGGGCTTCTACGAGCAGTACTTC. Protein sequence: CASSNSTGGFYEQYF.

The chain carries TRBV9 and TRBJ2-2; a weak D match, TRBD2 (6 bases). Germline V lookup: CDR1 SGDLS, CDR2 YYNGEE. CDR3 size: 14 residues. V dropped 4 bases and J dropped 4 bases, with 11 bases sitting between them. The CDR3 loop reads CASSSRGGTGELFF. CDR3 DNA: TGTGCCAGCAGCTCAAGGGGAGGCACCGGGGAGCTGTTTTTT.

The gene calls are TRBV28 and TRBJ2-5; 8 bases are shared with TRBD1. The CDR3 spans 15 residues. J was trimmed by 5 bases and V by 7 bases; bases with no gene match: 12. Germline V gives CDR1 MDHEN, CDR2 SYDVKM. The CDR3 loop reads CASTMDRVVWETQYF. CDR3 nucleotides: TGTGCCAGCACCATGGACAGGGTAGTTTGGGAGACCCAGTACTTC.

This sequence joins TRBV30 and TRBJ1-1; 8 nucleotides align to TRBD1. Trimming cost V 5 bases and J 6 bases; bases outside gene matches: 2. CDR1 and CDR2 from the germline V gene are GTSNPN and SVGIG (reference sequence). CDR3 length: 11 amino acids. The CDR3 DNA reads as TGTGCCTGGCAACAGGGGGCTGAAGCTTTCTTT. Protein: CAWQQGAEAFF.

The V call is TRBV6-1, the J call TRBJ1-5; D call uncertain. The length of the CDR3 is 13 residues. Deletions cut 6 bases from V and 5 bases from J, with 11 bases between. Germline V gives CDR1 MNHNS, CDR2 SASEGT. CDR3 in amino acids: CASSPGSHQPQHF. In DNA, the CDR3 is TGTGCCAGCAGCCCCGGGAGCCATCAGCCCCAGCATTTT.

This chain uses TRBV27 with TRBJ2-7; tentative D call: TRBD2 (6 bases). Germline assignment: CDR1 MNHEY and CDR2 SMNVEV (reference sequence). V lost 6 bases to trimming and J lost 0 bases, with 15 bases between them. The CDR3 totals 15 residues. The CDR3 here is CASSYGTSGSYEQYF. The CDR3 DNA follows: TGTGCCAGCAGCTACGGGACTTCCGGCTCCTACGAGCAGTACTTC.

With regard to this clone: At one boundary the junction diverges from the germline segment, which might be a read error. The rearrangement links TRBV7-9 to TRBJ2-7, with TRBD2 matching 8 bases. Germline CDR1 is SEHNR and CDR2 is FQNEAQ (reference sequence). CDR3 length: 14 amino acids. The CDR3 nucleotides are TGTTCCAGCAGCTCGGGACTAGTAGTCTACGAGCAGTACTTC. It yields the protein CSSSSGLVVYEQYF.

The chain combines TRBV7-7 with TRBJ2-5, with 12 bases identical to TRBD2. The trim removed 3 bases at V and 5 bases at J, leaving 7 bases unmatched. Looked up from germline, CDR1 is SSHAT and CDR2 is FNYEAQ (reference sequence). This CDR3 has 16 residues. The CDR3 sequence is CASSFASGRAGETQYF. The CDR3 DNA is TGTGCCAGCAGCTTCGCTAGCGGGAGGGCCGGGGAGACCCAGTACTTC.

The rearrangement joins TRBV5-1 to TRBJ2-3; TRBD2 might be the D (5 bases). V was pared by 2 bases and J by 3 bases, with 10 bases between. The CDR3 has 14 amino acids. Per the germline V gene, CDR1 is SGHRS and CDR2 is YFSETQ. The CDR3 is CASSFSSWTDTQYF. CDR3 DNA sequence: TGCGCCAGCAGCTTTTCTAGCTGGACAGATACGCAGTATTTT. Complete variable domain (other parts from reference TRBV5-1 and TRBJ2-3): KAGVTQTPRYLIKTRGQQVTLSCSPISGHRSVSWYQQTPGQGLQFLFEYFSETQRNKGNFPGRFSGRQFSNSRSEMNVSTLELGDSALYLCASSFSSWTDTQYFGPGTRLTVL.

The V call is TRBV11-2, the J call TRBJ2-2; TRBD1 might be the D (6 bases). Germline loops: CDR1 SGHAT, CDR2 FQNNGV. The V and J ends lost 7 bases and 1 base respectively, with 10 bases between them. The CDR3 length is 14 residues. CDR3 region: CASTLTGNTGELFF. CDR3 sequence (DNA): TGTGCCAGCACCTTGACAGGGAACACCGGGGAGCTGTTTTTT. Using reference TRBV11-2 and TRBJ2-2 for the parts outside the CDR3, the full variable domain is EAGVAQSPRYKIIEKRQSVAFWCNPISGHATLYWYQQILGQGPKLLIQFQNNGVVDDSQLPKDRFSAERLKGVDSTLKIQPAKLEDSAVYLCASTLTGNTGELFFGEGSRLTVL.

This sequence joins TRBV7-3 and TRBJ2-6, with 10 nucleotides matching TRBD2. The CDR3 length is 18 residues. Trimming at V came to 7 bases and at J to 0 bases, leaving 9 bases not matched to a gene. The germline gives CDR1 SGHTA, CDR2 FQGTGA. The CDR3 here is CASTGTSVSSSGANVLTF. In DNA form, the CDR3 reads TGTGCCAGCACTGGGACTAGCGTTAGCAGCTCTGGGGCCAACGTCCTGACTTTC.